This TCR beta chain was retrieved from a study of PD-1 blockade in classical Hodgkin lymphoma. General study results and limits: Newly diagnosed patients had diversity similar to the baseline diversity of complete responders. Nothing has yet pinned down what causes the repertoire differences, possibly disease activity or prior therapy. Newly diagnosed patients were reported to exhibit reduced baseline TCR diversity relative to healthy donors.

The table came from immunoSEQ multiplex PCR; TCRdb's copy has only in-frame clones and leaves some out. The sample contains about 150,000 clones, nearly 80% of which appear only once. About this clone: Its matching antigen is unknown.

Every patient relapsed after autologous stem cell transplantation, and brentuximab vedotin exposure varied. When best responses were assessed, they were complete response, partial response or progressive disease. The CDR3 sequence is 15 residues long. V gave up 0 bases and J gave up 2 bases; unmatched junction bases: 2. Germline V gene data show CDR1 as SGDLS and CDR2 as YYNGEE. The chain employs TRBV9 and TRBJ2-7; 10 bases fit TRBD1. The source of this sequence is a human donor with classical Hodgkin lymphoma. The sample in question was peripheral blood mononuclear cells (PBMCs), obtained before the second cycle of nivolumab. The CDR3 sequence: CASSVGTGGTYEQYF. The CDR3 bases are TGTGCCAGCAGCGTAGGGACAGGGGGAACCTACGAGCAGTACTTC.